The 28 T cell receptor beta chains presented below share a single source sample, sequenced in a study of radiotherapy plus CTLA-4 blockade in lung cancer. This table comes from immunoSEQ multiplex PCR, and its TCRdb copy is limited to in-frame clones, with some not included. Counted here are around 80,000 clones, around 80% occurring once; the ten biggest clones make up about 0.79%. The sequencing used peripheral blood, collected from a patient treated with radiotherapy plus ipilimumab. The receptors were sampled from a human donor with non-small cell lung cancer who had stable disease on radiotherapy plus ipilimumab.

V is TRBV15 and J is TRBJ2-7; D perhaps matches TRBD1 (6 bases). Germline V gene data show CDR1 as LNHNV and CDR2 as YYDKDF (reference sequence). The CDR3 is 14 residues long. With 3 bases removed from V and 0 bases from J, the gap between germline ends came to 9 bases. DNA of the CDR3: TGTGCCACCAGCAGGAGGACAGACTCCTACGAGCAGTACTTC. Its protein product is CATSRRTDSYEQYF.

The V gene is TRBV27, the J gene TRBJ2-3; D remains unclear. This CDR3 spans 13 amino acids. The V gene lost 3 bases and the J gene lost 6 bases, with 10 bases spanning the gap. The germline CDR1 and CDR2 sequences are MNHEY and SMNVEV (reference sequence). For the CDR3, the DNA is TGTGCCAGCAGTTTGTCTATGGGGGATACGCAGTATTTT. Translating it yields CASSLSMGDTQYF.

The rearrangement links TRBV28 to TRBJ2-2, with 8 positions matching TRBD1. The CDR3 sequence is 15 residues long. The V gene end was trimmed by 3 bases and the J gene end by 6 bases; junction bases not matched to a gene: 6. The V gene's germline CDR1 is MDHEN and CDR2 SYDVKM. CDR3 in amino acids: CASSFTGGRAGELFF. DNA of the CDR3: TGTGCCAGCAGTTTTACAGGGGGTCGGGCCGGGGAGCTGTTTTTT.

The chain recombines TRBV7-3 with TRBJ2-2, with D possibly being TRBD1 (5 bases). Trimming left V 5 bases short and J 1 base short, with 5 bases between. From germline, CDR1 is SGHTA and CDR2 FQGTGA. This CDR3 region has 13 residues. CDR3 region: CASSRGNTGELFF. The CDR3 DNA is TGTGCCAGCAGCAGGGGGAACACCGGGGAGCTGTTTTTT.

The chain employs TRBV30 and TRBJ2-5, with no clear D. Trimming left V 2 bases short and J 5 bases short, with 12 bases between. This CDR3 is 13 amino acids long. Germline V gene lookup returns CDR1 GTSNPN and CDR2 SVGIG (reference sequence). The CDR3 nucleotides are TGTGCCTGGAGTTTGAATTTCGGGGAGACCCAGTACTTC. Translated, it gives CAWSLNFGETQYF.

The rearrangement joins TRBV10-2 to TRBJ2-7; TRBD1 aligns across 8 bases. The length of the CDR3 is 14 residues. V lost 7 bases to trimming and J lost 5 bases; unmatched junction nucleotides: 10. Germline values: CDR1 WSHSY, CDR2 SAAADI. CDR3 amino acids: CASISLDRVHEQYF. DNA of the CDR3: TGCGCCAGCATATCTCTGGACAGGGTGCACGAGCAGTACTTC.

This chain links TRBV28 with TRBJ1-6; D not resolved. This CDR3 is 16 amino acids long. Germline values: CDR1 MDHEN, CDR2 SYDVKM. V lost 7 bases and J 7 bases, leaving 20 bases between the germline ends. The CDR3 protein is CASTSVRARQNSPLHF. The CDR3 bases are TGTGCCAGCACCTCCGTGCGTGCTCGGCAGAATTCACCCCTCCACTTT.

This clone appeared once. The rearrangement uses TRBV6-5 and TRBJ2-2, with 7 nucleotides matching TRBD2. V dropped 2 bases and J dropped 2; count of bases not matched to a gene: 5. Looked up from germline, CDR1 is MNHEY and CDR2 is SVGAGI. The CDR3 contains 16 residues. This CDR3 reads CASSYGLAVNTGELFF. The CDR3 DNA reads as TGTGCCAGCAGTTACGGGCTAGCGGTCAACACCGGGGAGCTGTTTTTT.

This clone showed up just once. The chain carries TRBV6-6 and TRBJ2-3, with D possibly matching TRBD2 (6 bases). V was cut by 2 bases and J by 4 bases, with 10 bases left in between. Germline-derived CDR1 and CDR2 are MNHNY and SVGAGI (reference sequence). The CDR3 is made up of 14 amino acids. The CDR3 loop reads CASSYVTRADTQYF. The CDR3 DNA follows: TGTGCCAGCAGTTACGTGACTAGGGCAGATACGCAGTATTTT.

This clone was recorded only once. V usage is TRBV27 and J usage is TRBJ2-7; unclear D gene. From germline, CDR1 is MNHEY and CDR2 SMNVEV (reference sequence). The CDR3 is 14 amino acids. The V end lost 2 bases, the J end lost 2 bases, and 10 bases lay between the germline ends. For the CDR3, the DNA is TGTGCCAGCAGTTTAACCGTCCAACCCTACGAGCAGTACTTC. Its protein product is CASSLTVQPYEQYF.

The chain carries TRBV30 and TRBJ2-2; D might be TRBD1 or TRBD2, each matching 7 bases. The V gene lost 5 bases and the J gene lost 8 bases, with 21 bases spanning the gap. Germline CDR1 is GTSNPN and CDR2 is SVGIG (reference sequence). The CDR3 is 15 amino acids. CDR3 coding DNA: TGTGCCTGGGGCCTTAGGGGGCGCGGGAGTGGGGAGCTGTTTTTT. Its translation: CAWGLRGRGSGELFF. The variable domain in full, completed from reference TRBV30 and TRBJ2-2, reads SQTIHQWPATLVQPVGSPLSLECTVEGTSNPNLYWYRQAAGRGLQLLFYSVGIGQISSEVPQNLSASRPQDRQFILSSKKLLLSDSGFYLCAWGLRGRGSGELFFGEGSRLTVL.

This chain joins TRBV10-1 and TRBJ2-7; tentatively, D is TRBD1 (6 bases). V was clipped by 6 bases and J by 8 bases, with 11 bases between them. The germline CDR1 and CDR2 sequences are WNHNN and SYGVQD (reference sequence). The CDR3 contains 11 residues. The CDR3 DNA sequence: TGCGCCAGCAGCCTACAGGGAAAGCAGTACTTC. Its translation: CASSLQGKQYF.

This chain connects TRBV28 to TRBJ1-2; 9 nucleotides agree with TRBD1. V trimming: 5 bases; J trimming: 8 bases; junction bases outside the gene matches: 9. This CDR3 is built from 14 residues. Germline V gives CDR1 MDHEN, CDR2 SYDVKM. The CDR3 here is CASSASDRGYGYTF. The CDR3 DNA reads as TGTGCCAGCAGTGCGTCGGACAGGGGTTACGGCTACACCTTC.

The chain has TRBV5-1 and TRBJ2-3, with 9 bases matching TRBD1. Germline-derived CDR1 and CDR2 are SGHRS and YFSETQ. V lost 4 bases, J lost 4 bases, and 16 bases stayed unmatched. CDR3 length equals 18 residues. CDR3 DNA sequence: TGCGCCAGCAGCCCTAGACAGGGGGTACGCACGAGTGCAGATACGCAGTATTTT. It is translated as CASSPRQGVRTSADTQYF.

The genes are TRBV15 and TRBJ1-1, with TRBD1 matching over 8 bases. The V and J ends lost 5 bases and 1 base, in that order; junction bases with no gene match: 6. The germline gives CDR1 LNHNV, CDR2 YYDKDF (reference sequence). The CDR3 is 15 residues long. The CDR3 is CATSGRTGTNTEAFF. CDR3 in DNA: TGTGCCACCAGCGGCAGGACAGGGACGAACACTGAAGCTTTCTTT.

The chain recombines TRBV4-1 with TRBJ2-7; TRBD1 agrees at 7 bases. V lost 2 bases to trimming and J lost 2 bases; unmatched junction nucleotides: 6. From germline, CDR1 is MGHRA and CDR2 YSYEKL. The CDR3 has 15 residues. The CDR3 spells CASSQTGAAAYEQYF. Here the CDR3 DNA reads TGCGCCAGCAGCCAAACAGGGGCCGCAGCCTACGAGCAGTACTTC.

The rearrangement joins TRBV2 to TRBJ2-7; 8 bases map to TRBD2. Germline CDR1 and CDR2: SNHLY and FYNNEI. CDR3 length: 15 amino acids. Trimming at V came to 2 bases and at J to 2 bases, leaving 5 bases not matched to a gene. This CDR3 reads CASSETGGPAYEQYF. The CDR3 DNA reads TGTGCCAGCAGTGAAACGGGGGGGCCGGCCTACGAGCAGTACTTC.

This clone was picked up one time. The gene calls are TRBV5-6 and TRBJ2-3, with D perhaps TRBD2 (5 bases). CDR1 is SGHDT and CDR2 is YYEEEE in the germline V gene. The CDR3 spans 13 residues. V dropped 4 bases and J dropped 5 bases, with 11 bases sitting between them. CDR3 residues: CASSPLREDTQYF. In nucleotides, the CDR3 is TGTGCCAGCAGCCCCTTGAGGGAAGATACGCAGTATTTT.

This sequence joins TRBV4-1 and TRBJ2-1; 10 positions match TRBD2. This CDR3 has 16 amino acids. The junction had 8 bases not matched to a gene; V was cut back by 1 base and J by 8 bases. In germline, CDR1 is MGHRA, CDR2 YSYEKL. This chain's CDR3 is CASSQAFSGRFDEQFF. Here the CDR3 DNA reads TGCGCCAGCAGCCAAGCCTTTAGCGGGAGGTTCGATGAGCAGTTCTTC.

V gene TRBV28 combines with J gene TRBJ1-2; maybe TRBD1 (5 bases). The CDR3 loop spans 14 amino acids. Germline V lookup: CDR1 MDHEN, CDR2 SYDVKM. The ends were cut back, 1 base at V and 3 bases at J, with 9 bases in the middle. CDR3 bases: TGTGCCAGCAGTTTATTGGGGGTAGACTATGGCTACACCTTC. Translated: CASSLLGVDYGYTF.

The V gene is TRBV7-9, the J gene TRBJ1-4; TRBD1 might be the D (5 bases). Germline values: CDR1 SEHNR, CDR2 FQNEAQ (reference sequence). The CDR3 totals 15 residues. Trimming pared 5 bases from V and 7 bases from J, leaving 17 bases between. The CDR3, as DNA: TGTGCCAGCAGCGCCTCCGGGACCTGGGGTGAAAAACTGTTTTTT. Translated: CASSASGTWGEKLFF. The full variable domain, completed using reference TRBV7-9 and TRBJ1-4, is DTGVSQNPRHKITKRGQNVTFRCDPISEHNRLYWYRQTLGQGPEFLTYFQNEAQLEKSRLLSDRFSAERPKGSFSTLEIQRTEQGDSAMYLCASSASGTWGEKLFFGSGTQLSVL.

This clone has a handful of counts. The chain joins TRBV28 to TRBJ1-6; D not resolved. Germline loops: CDR1 MDHEN, CDR2 SYDVKM. The CDR3 runs 13 residues. V was trimmed by 7 bases and J by 7 bases, leaving 11 bases between them. Written as DNA, the CDR3 is TGTGCCAGCACCCTAAACGCCAATTCACCCCTCCACTTT. Protein: CASTLNANSPLHF.

The chain joins TRBV29-1 to TRBJ2-1; 7 bases match TRBD1. The germline gives CDR1 SQVTM, CDR2 ANQGSEA. V dropped 0 bases and J dropped 6; count of bases not matched to a gene: 5. The CDR3 totals 14 residues. CDR3 in DNA: TGCAGCGTTGAAGAGGGACAGAAGATCAATGAGCAGTTCTTC. Translation: CSVEEGQKINEQFF.

Points on this clone: At one boundary the junction diverges from the germline segment, which might be a read error. The rearrangement uses TRBV7-7 and TRBJ2-5; 10 bases map to TRBD2. The length of the CDR3 is 14 residues. Germline V gene sequence: CDR1 SSHAT, CDR2 FNYEAQ (reference sequence). The CDR3 here is CASSLAGGQETQYF. The CDR3 coding sequence is TGTGCTAGCAGCTTAGCGGGGGGCCAAGAGACCCAGTACTTC. The full variable domain, rest sourced from reference TRBV7-7 and TRBJ2-5, is GAGVSQSPRYKVTKRGQDVTLRCDPISSHATLYWYQQALGQGPEFLTYFNYEAQPDKSGLPSDRFSAERPEGSISTLTIQRTEQRDSAMYRCASSLAGGQETQYFGPGTRLLVL.

This clone has a single count. The chain links TRBV10-2 to TRBJ1-1; no reliable D call. CDR1 is WSHSY, CDR2 SAAADI, per germline. The CDR3 has 13 amino acids. Trimming pared 3 bases from V and 9 bases from J, leaving 14 bases between. This chain's CDR3 is CASSDNNPPQAFF. DNA for the CDR3: TGCGCCAGCAGTGATAATAATCCTCCCCAAGCTTTCTTT.

This clone was observed a handful of times. The gene calls are TRBV4-1 and TRBJ1-3, with a possible D match to TRBD1 (6 bases). In germline, CDR1 is MGHRA, CDR2 YSYEKL. Deletions cut 4 bases from V and 1 base from J, with 11 bases between. The CDR3 is made up of 15 amino acids. The chain's CDR3 is CASSPSGVSGNTIYF. The DNA for the CDR3 is TGCGCCAGCAGCCCCTCAGGGGTATCTGGAAACACCATATATTTT.

Written as DNA, the CDR3 is TGTGCCAGCAAGGTAGCGGAGGGAACCGGGGAGCTGTTTTTT. The encoded protein is CASKVAEGTGELFF. The chain couples TRBV6-4 to TRBJ2-2, with D possibly TRBD2 on 6 matching bases. The CDR3 totals 14 residues. Trimming shortened V by 7 bases and J by 5 bases, and 14 bases separated the two germline ends. Germline CDR1 and CDR2: MRHNA and SNTAGT.

In the case of this clone: The same CDR3 arises from other DNA sequences in this sample as well. CDR3 sequence reads: CASSGETQYF. The CDR3 DNA follows: TGCGCCAGCAGTGGAGAGACCCAGTACTTC. The gene calls are TRBV5-1 and TRBJ2-5, with D unclear. The germline V and J ends were trimmed by 5 bases and 4 bases, with 3 bases remaining between them. This CDR3 spans 10 amino acids. Looked up from germline, CDR1 is SGHRS and CDR2 is YFSETQ.